The present entry profiles one T cell receptor (beta chain) with its context. Its antigen is currently unknown. This CDR3 is built from 15 residues. Germline V CDR1 and CDR2: MNHEY, SVGAGI. J gave up 7 bases and V 4 bases, and 4 bases lay outside the gene matches. This sample was included in a study of T cell responses to AZD1222 COVID-19 vaccine. Study-level findings and limits: Two doses of AZD1222 preceded a rise in Spike-specific TCR breadth and depth. Spike-wide vaccine-associated CD4 TCRs dominated at 160-218 and 743-854. Donors were largely white British and mainly female; clonal diversity was possibly underestimated.

Using immunoSEQ multiplex PCR, the repertoire was profiled, and TCRdb retains in-frame clones only, with some absent. The sample holds some 180,000 clones; 80% to 90% are singletons and the top ten take about 0.53%. The chain joins TRBV6-5 to TRBJ2-2; TRBD1 aligns across 12 bases. The receptor's source is an adult in good health. This specimen consisted of peripheral blood, obtained on day 0 of AZD1222 vaccination. The CDR3 sequence is CASSSGTGGFGELFF. CDR3 in DNA: TGTGCCAGCAGTTCCGGGACAGGGGGCTTCGGGGAGCTGTTTTTT.